This paragraph reports one T cell receptor (beta chain). Its antigen is unknown. These data come from a study of cytomegalovirus exposure and HLA in healthy donors. Study-wide background: Prior work identified around 120 million unique TCR beta sequences in some 180 million T cells. About four fifths of 350 to 400 genotyped donors fell in the Caucasian-associated ancestry cluster. Study-level results: A cluster of highly shared sequence variants was likely a sequencing artifact. Accurate prediction of HLA-A and HLA-B alleles (for most subjects) was reportedly achieved from TCR beta sequences.

This PCR relied on a set of 60 Vbeta primers and 13 Jbeta primers. The method was immunoSEQ multiplex PCR; TCRdb's version includes in-frame clones alone and lacks a portion of them. The sample contains roughly 120,000 clones, around four fifths of which appear only once. CDR3 size: 16 residues. Per germline, CDR1 SEHNR and CDR2 FQNEAQ (reference sequence). The V segment lost 5 bases and the J segment 8 bases; nucleotides outside the gene matches: 13. The sequence derives from a woman aged 50 to 60 in good health and CMV-seropositive. This rearrangement joins TRBV7-9 to TRBJ2-1; 9 nucleotides agree with TRBD2. Specimen: PBMCs. Written as DNA, the CDR3 is TGTGCCAGCAGCCCCCCCTTGCGGGAGGGCCTGCATGAGCAGTTCTTC. Translating it yields CASSPPLREGLHEQFF.